These 15 T cell receptor beta chains were all obtained from the same sample, sequenced in a study of cytomegalovirus exposure and HLA in healthy donors (dated by TCRdb to the late 2010s). Libraries were built with the immunoSEQ multiplex PCR assay. A mixture of 60 forward primers for TCR Vbeta segments and 13 reverse primers for TCR Jbeta segments was used in the multiplex PCR. The table was pulled from immuneACCESS by TCRdb, which kept in-frame rearrangements only. Such tables lose some clones; where checked, under half of the loss comes from unresolved V genes, and the rest has no known cause. The sample table lists some 130,000 clones, approximately 61% of them with a count of one. The ten most abundant clones make up over 1.5% of the sample. Sequences were obtained from PBMCs. These TCRs come from a man younger than 45 in good health and CMV-seropositive.

The J gene is TRBJ2-3, the V gene TRBV27; 8 nucleotides line up with TRBD2. J lost 4 bases, V lost 4 bases, and 16 bases had no gene match. This CDR3 has 18 amino acids. CDR1 and CDR2 (germline): MNHEY, SMNVEV (reference sequence). The CDR3 region has the DNA TGTGCCAGCAGTTGGAGACCCGGGTCGGGAGCGGGGGCAGATACGCAGTATTTT. Translating gives CASSWRPGSGAGADTQYF.

This chain connects TRBV6-1 to TRBJ1-2, with D possibly TRBD1 on 6 matching bases. There are 16 residues in the CDR3. V gave up 4 bases and J gave up 2 bases, with 17 bases separating them. Germline V lookup: CDR1 MNHNS, CDR2 SASEGT. The CDR3 coding sequence is TGTGCCAGCAGTGGAATAACAGGGCCAGCCAACTATGGCTACACCTTC. As protein: CASSGITGPANYGYTF.

The chain joins TRBV18 to TRBJ1-5; the match to TRBD1 covers 7 bases. Germline CDR1 KGHSH, CDR2 LQKENI. The CDR3 is made up of 16 amino acids. Trimming at V came to 2 bases and at J to 4 bases, leaving 8 bases not matched to a gene. For the CDR3, the DNA is TGTGCCAGCTCACCAAACACAGGGGTGGGGAATCAGCCCCAGCATTTT. This translates into CASSPNTGVGNQPQHF.

The J gene is TRBJ2-7, the V gene TRBV9; 10 nucleotides agree with TRBD1. Germline V gene lookup returns CDR1 SGDLS and CDR2 YYNGEE. The CDR3 consists of 14 residues. Trimming cost V 4 bases and J 3 bases; bases outside gene matches: 4. The CDR3 DNA sequence: TGTGCCAGCAGCACCGGACAGGGGGGCTACGAGCAGTACTTC. Its protein product is CASSTGQGGYEQYF.

The rearrangement joins TRBV5-3 to TRBJ2-2, with 8 bases aligning to TRBD1. TRBV5-3 is reported as an ORF; its role is uncertain. CDR3 length: 15 amino acids. Trimming at V came to 3 bases and at J to 4 bases, leaving 5 bases not matched to a gene. The CDR3 region is CARSWGQAVTGELFF. The CDR3 nucleotides read TGTGCCAGAAGCTGGGGACAGGCGGTCACCGGGGAGCTGTTTTTT.

The rearrangement links TRBV7-2 to TRBJ1-5; maybe TRBD1 (5 bases). Germline CDR1 SGHTA, CDR2 FQGNSA. The CDR3 consists of 15 residues. V was trimmed by 5 bases and J by 8 bases, leaving 19 bases between them. The CDR3 is CASSAVTGPTEPQHF. The DNA for the CDR3 is TGTGCCAGCAGCGCAGTAACAGGACCGACCGAGCCCCAGCATTTT.

This clone has only one observation. The chain uses TRBV27 and TRBJ2-3; 9 nucleotides agree with TRBD2. The V gene end was trimmed by 3 bases and the J gene end by 1 base; junction bases not matched to a gene: 8. Germline V gene sequence: CDR1 MNHEY, CDR2 SMNVEV (reference sequence). CDR3 length: 17 amino acids. The CDR3 sequence is CASSLGSGRWGTDTQYF. The DNA of the CDR3 is TGTGCCAGCAGTTTGGGTAGCGGGAGATGGGGCACAGATACGCAGTATTTT.

V usage is TRBV6-6 and J usage is TRBJ2-7; D remains ambiguous. Germline loops: CDR1 MNHNY, CDR2 SVGAGI (reference sequence). V lost 6 bases and J lost 2, with 20 bases in between. This CDR3 comprises 16 residues. CDR3 bases: TGTGCCAGCAGCTCACCTAGACTCCCCGCTCCCTACGAGCAGTACTTC. As protein: CASSSPRLPAPYEQYF.

V gene TRBV12-5 combines with J gene TRBJ2-2; D is uncertain. V shed 3 bases and J shed 7 bases, with 9 bases lying between them. The CDR3 is made up of 13 amino acids. Germline V gene lookup returns CDR1 LGHNT and CDR2 FRNRAP. The DNA of the CDR3 is TGTGCTAGTGGTTTTGAGGATGTCGGGGAGCTGTTTTTT. It yields the protein CASGFEDVGELFF.

This chain connects TRBV4-2 to TRBJ2-3, with 11 bases aligning to TRBD1. V lost 0 bases, J lost 5 bases, and 7 bases stayed unmatched. The germline CDR1 and CDR2 sequences are LGHNA and YNFKEQ. This CDR3 region has 17 residues. The CDR3 sequence: CASSQDPGQGAKDTQYF. The CDR3 DNA reads TGTGCCAGCAGCCAAGATCCCGGACAGGGGGCGAAAGATACGCAGTATTTT.

The V call is TRBV6-6, the J call TRBJ2-7, with a possible D match to TRBD2 (6 bases). Germline-derived CDR1 and CDR2 are MNHNY and SVGAGI (reference sequence). V was shortened by 4 bases and J by 0 bases, with 7 bases between the two germline ends. This CDR3 spans 13 amino acids. CDR3 sequence: CASSLGGSYEQYF. The CDR3 coding sequence is TGTGCCAGCAGTTTGGGGGGCTCCTACGAGCAGTACTTC.

The chain has TRBV11-3 and TRBJ2-2; 8 nucleotides line up with TRBD2. Trimming removed 6 bases from V and 2 bases from J; junction bases left unmatched: 5. CDR1 and CDR2 (germline): SGHNT, YENEEA. The CDR3 spans 15 residues. The CDR3 reads CASSTSGTNTGELFF. The CDR3 DNA is TGTGCCAGCAGTACTAGCGGTACTAACACCGGGGAGCTGTTTTTT.

This clone occurred a few times. V gene TRBV4-3 combines with J gene TRBJ2-7; D perhaps matches TRBD2 (5 bases). The V and J ends lost 0 bases and 9 bases respectively, with 15 bases between them. The CDR3 length is 14 residues. Germline values: CDR1 LGHNA, CDR2 YSLEER. The CDR3 DNA reads as TGCGCCAGCAGCCAAGATCTCCCCGGGATCGTGCAGTACTTC. Encoded protein: CASSQDLPGIVQYF.

The chain employs TRBV5-1 and TRBJ2-1; tentative D call: TRBD2 (6 bases). Germline-derived CDR1 and CDR2 are SGHRS and YFSETQ. Between the trimmed V and J ends, which lost 5 bases and 4 bases, there was a span of 16 bases. CDR3 size: 15 residues. The CDR3 here is CASRGWASEYNEQFF. In nucleotides, the CDR3 is TGCGCCAGCAGGGGGTGGGCTAGCGAGTACAATGAGCAGTTCTTC.

The gene calls are TRBV6-1 and TRBJ2-7; the match to TRBD1 covers 8 bases. This CDR3 has 13 amino acids. Germline trimming cut 7 bases from V and 6 bases from J; bases unmatched to any gene: 8. Germline V gene data show CDR1 as MNHNS and CDR2 as SASEGT. The CDR3 DNA follows: TGTGCCAGCATCCTCGGACAGGGTGGCGAGCAGTACTTC. Encoded protein: CASILGQGGEQYF.